Listed below are T cell receptor beta chains from one sample, sequenced in a study of intratumoral heterogeneity in liver cancer. Sequenced by immunoSEQ multiplex PCR; TCRdb stores in-frame clones only, minus some. The table lists 5,500 to 7,000 clones, around 71% of them singletons. The sample in question was tumor tissue, obtained before any cancer treatment. These receptors were collected from a woman between 65 and 79 years old with hepatocellular carcinoma. Both conserved end residues are part of each CDR3.

>TRBJ2-1|TRBV19
CASSIFGGSEQFF
>TRBJ1-1|TRBV3-1/TRBV3-2
CASSQGSGGAFF
>TRBJ2-7|TRBV15
CATSRDLAGGFYEQYF
>TRBJ1-6|TRBV5-1
CASSLDRLYNSPLHF
>TRBJ2-7|TRBV2
CASSPTGGVSYEQYF
>TRBJ1-2|TRBV27
CASSPWGGDYGYTF
>TRBJ1-2|TRBV5-1
CASSPQDFGGYTF
>TRBJ2-2|TRBV2
CASIMGSTGELFF
>TRBJ2-3|TRBV2
CASSVTDTQYF
>TRBJ2-3|TRBV2
CAGAISDTQYF
>TRBJ1-2|TRBV5-6
CATGSLNYGYTF
>TRBJ1-4|TRBV5-1
CASRQGQDEKLFF
>TRBJ2-7|TRBV10-3
CAISSGVYEQYF
>TRBJ2-5|TRBV6-5
CASTGTSLETQYF
>TRBJ2-5|TRBV25-1
CASQSVTSGQKTQYF
>TRBJ2-5|TRBV20-1
CSAGEGEETQYF
>TRBJ2-7|TRBV6-1
CASSEGQGFFDEQYF
>TRBJ2-1|TRBV12-3/TRBV12-4
CASGTEAEQFF
>TRBJ2-3|TRBV29-1
CSVDRTSVDDTQYF
>TRBJ2-1|TRBV7-3
CASSPLLADYNEQFF
>TRBJ2-3|TRBV6-5
CASTSSWGTDTQYF
>TRBJ2-1|TRBV5-1
CASSLASGNPNEQFF
>TRBJ2-7|TRBV5-1
CASSDSGATYEQYF
>TRBJ2-7|TRBV10-2
CASNHGGRGYEQYF
>TRBJ2-1|TRBV5-1
CASSLDGRDEQFF
>TRBJ1-6|TRBV7-9
CASSSAGNSPLHF
>TRBJ2-5|TRBV7-5
CARSPGTPEDF
>TRBJ2-3|TRBV13
CASSPTTSGSVDTQYF
>TRBJ2-5|TRBV29-1
CSVGTTQETQYF
>TRBJ1-4|TRBV7-8
CASSPLGARPTFEKLFF
>TRBJ2-2|TRBV12-5
CASGLREGDGELFF
>TRBJ2-2|TRBV7-3
CASSPAGGRSTGELFF
>TRBJ2-7|TRBV7-9
CASSQPGQTYEQYF
>TRBJ2-5|TRBV15
CATSHYPGQETQYF
>TRBJ2-7|TRBV27
CASTSRGTSGRNEQYF
>TRBJ1-2|TRBV6-2/TRBV6-3
CASNPPGQYGYGYTF
>TRBJ2-4|TRBV7-3
CASSWNPPQLLAKNIQYF
>TRBJ1-5|TRBV6-5
CASSYSTGEPQHF
>TRBJ2-7|TRBV6-5
CASSSTLVHEQYF
>TRBJ2-1|TRBV6-1
CASSEGALGGDEQFF
>TRBJ1-5|TRBV19
CASSPGQGNNQPQHF
>TRBJ2-7|TRBV5-1
CASSPSGRAPYEQYF
>TRBJ1-2|TRBV6-5
CASSPDRGGYTF
>TRBJ2-7|TRBV28
CASSPGQGWGEQYF
>TRBJ1-3|TRBV2
CASSPGQGDGNTIYF
>TRBJ2-5|TRBV28
CASSMGQTQETQYF
>TRBJ2-5|TRBV30
CAWATETQYF
>TRBJ2-5|TRBV13
CASSGGQIETQYF
>TRBJ2-1|TRBV11-1
CASSLVPAGGVNEQFF
>TRBJ2-2|TRBV29-1
CSVQEGGTGELFF
>TRBJ1-1|TRBV12-3/TRBV12-4
CASSLGTGTGLFF
>TRBJ2-5|TRBV2
CASSEGLEETQYF
>TRBJ2-5|TRBV5-1
CASSLLAGGTQYF
>TRBJ1-6|TRBV27
CASRVSGYNSPLHF
>TRBJ2-5|TRBV7-9
CASSLGGTKETQYF
>TRBJ2-7|TRBV2
CASFGAGSTYEQYF
>TRBJ1-6|TRBV7-2
CASSPTPGASPLHF
>TRBJ2-2|TRBV18
CASSRGIGELFF